The entry that follows covers one TCR beta chain sequence. Sequencing was performed with immunoSEQ multiplex PCR; in TCRdb, only in-frame clones are kept and a portion is missing. The sample has some 120,000 clones, 80% to 90% seen once. These data originate in a study of blood T cell repertoires in COVID-19. Germline-derived CDR1 and CDR2 are MNHEY and SVGAGI. This CDR3 region has 15 residues. Trimming cost V 7 bases and J 4 bases; bases outside gene matches: 7. This receptor was taken from a human donor in a cohort sampled during active COVID-19. The V gene is TRBV6-5, the J gene TRBJ2-2, with TRBD2 matching 9 bases. The sample consisted of peripheral blood. This chain's CDR3 is CASKGGLASTGELFF. CDR3 nucleotide sequence: TGTGCCAGCAAGGGGGGACTAGCCAGCACCGGGGAGCTGTTTTTT.